This T cell receptor (beta chain) came from a study of T cell responses to AZD1222 COVID-19 vaccine. This table comes from immunoSEQ multiplex PCR, and its TCRdb copy is limited to in-frame clones, with some not included. There are 130,000 to 150,000 clones in the sample; about nine tenths occur only once, and approximately 3.6% lies in the top ten. This clone was seen a few times. This CDR3 has 15 amino acids. Per the germline V gene, CDR1 is SGDLS and CDR2 is YYNGEE. V gave up 4 bases and J gave up 1 base; unmatched junction bases: 7. The specimen comprised peripheral blood, sampled on day 0 of AZD1222 vaccination. This receptor was obtained from an adult in good health. V and J are TRBV9 and TRBJ1-2; 7 bases fit TRBD1. CDR3 region: CASSFGTELNYGYTF. The CDR3, as DNA: TGTGCCAGCAGCTTTGGGACAGAACTTAACTATGGCTACACCTTC.